These 25 T cell receptor beta chains were all obtained from the same sample, sequenced in a study of OX40 agonist ivuxolimab in advanced cancers. Sequenced by immunoSEQ multiplex PCR; TCRdb stores in-frame clones only, minus some. The sample carries about 72,000 clones, roughly 87% recorded once. The source was CD4+ or CD8+ T cells sorted from blood, collected in a trial of the OX40 agonist ivuxolimab. The origin of the receptors is an adult with an advanced solid tumor such as melanoma, head and neck, liver or kidney cancer.

The V gene is TRBV2, the J gene TRBJ1-5; D is unresolved. CDR1 is SNHLY, CDR2 FYNNEI, per germline. This CDR3 is 13 amino acids long. The V end lost 7 bases, the J end lost 0 bases, and 7 bases lay between the germline ends. The CDR3 DNA is TGTGCCAGCACGGTGAATAGCAATCAGCCCCAGCATTTT. It translates to CASTVNSNQPQHF.

CDR3 nucleotides: TGTGCCACCGAGGGAGTAGGAACTGAAGCTTTCTTT. It is translated as CATEGVGTEAFF. The chain has TRBV10-3 and TRBJ1-1; the D is unclear. The ends were cut back, 10 bases at V and 5 bases at J, with 14 bases in the middle. Looked up from germline, CDR1 is ENHRY and CDR2 is SYGVKD. This CDR3 is 12 amino acids long.

The chain recombines TRBV10-2 with TRBJ2-7, with 8 positions matching TRBD1. This CDR3 is built from 14 residues. The V gene's germline CDR1 is WSHSY and CDR2 SAAADI. V shed 8 bases, J shed 6 bases, and the junction held 12 bases outside the gene matches. DNA of the CDR3: TGCGCCAGCTCGCGATCGACAGGGGAACTCGAGCAGTACTTC. Protein product: CASSRSTGELEQYF.

This clone was observed a few times. Other DNA sequences within the sample encode an identical CDR3. The chain combines TRBV30 with TRBJ1-5; no firm D call. The germline V and J ends were trimmed by 0 bases and 2 bases, with 5 bases remaining between them. This CDR3 region has 13 residues. Germline V gene lookup returns CDR1 GTSNPN and CDR2 SVGIG (reference sequence). The CDR3 loop is CAWSVGRNQPQHF. The CDR3 nucleotides are TGTGCCTGGAGTGTAGGTCGCAATCAGCCCCAGCATTTT.

The J gene is TRBJ1-4, the V gene TRBV7-8, with a possible D match to TRBD1 (5 bases). The CDR3 is made up of 14 amino acids. Germline V gene sequence: CDR1 SGHVS, CDR2 FQNEAQ. V dropped 1 base and J dropped 13 bases, with 16 bases sitting between them. CDR3 sequence: CASSLDGTAGGLFF. The CDR3, as DNA: TGTGCCAGCAGCTTAGACGGGACTGCCGGAGGACTGTTTTTT.

This chain links TRBV5-6 with TRBJ1-5, with TRBD1 matching over 7 bases. The CDR3 extends over 14 amino acids. V was pared by 0 bases and J by 7 bases, with 4 bases of the junction left unmatched. CDR1 and CDR2 (germline): SGHDT, YYEEEE. Here the CDR3 DNA reads TGTGCCAGCAGCTTGGAGGGGGCGAGCCAGCCCCAGCATTTT. Translating it yields CASSLEGASQPQHF. Full variable domain (outside the CDR3, taken from reference TRBV5-6 and TRBJ1-5): DAGVTQSPTHLIKTRGQQVTLRCSPKSGHDTVSWYQQALGQGPQFIFQYYEEEERQRGNFPDRFSGHQFPNYSSELNVNALLLGDSALYLCASSLEGASQPQHFGDGTRLSIL.

This rearrangement joins TRBV10-1 to TRBJ1-4; maybe TRBD1 (5 bases). Trimming removed 6 bases at V and 5 bases at J, with 13 bases between. Germline CDR1 and CDR2: WNHNN and SYGVQD (reference sequence). This CDR3 has 14 residues. The CDR3 bases are TGCGCCAGCAGAACCTGGGGGGGGAATGAAAAACTGTTTTTT. It yields the protein CASRTWGGNEKLFF.

The chain is built from TRBV27 and TRBJ2-2; D gene unclear. Germline-derived CDR1 and CDR2 are MNHEY and SMNVEV (reference sequence). The CDR3 consists of 14 residues. The V end lost 3 bases, the J end lost 7 bases, and 12 bases lay between the germline ends. CDR3 bases: TGTGCCAGCAGTTTGTTCGCCGTAGGCGGGGAGCTGTTTTTT. Encoded protein: CASSLFAVGGELFF.

The chain employs TRBV5-4 and TRBJ1-3; TRBD1 aligns across 9 bases. V dropped 4 bases and J dropped 3; count of bases not matched to a gene: 5. This CDR3 has 15 amino acids. The germline gives CDR1 SGHNT, CDR2 YYREEE (reference sequence). The CDR3 loop is CASSNRDRDGNTIYF. CDR3 DNA: TGTGCCAGCAGCAACCGGGACAGGGATGGAAACACCATATATTTT.

The chain has TRBV5-1 and TRBJ2-3, with 12 bases identical to TRBD2. V lost 3 bases, J lost 4 bases, and 12 bases stayed unmatched. The CDR3 sequence is 18 residues long. Looked up from germline, CDR1 is SGHRS and CDR2 is YFSETQ. This chain's CDR3 is CASSWGLAGGPGADTQYF. CDR3 coding DNA: TGCGCCAGCAGCTGGGGCCTAGCGGGAGGGCCGGGGGCAGATACGCAGTATTTT. Filled out from reference TRBV5-1 and TRBJ2-3, the complete variable domain reads KAGVTQTPRYLIKTRGQQVTLSCSPISGHRSVSWYQQTPGQGLQFLFEYFSETQRNKGNFPGRFSGRQFSNSRSEMNVSTLELGDSALYLCASSWGLAGGPGADTQYFGPGTRLTVL.

A word on this clone: One end of the junction is discordant with germline, which a read error may explain. The chain has TRBV7-7 and TRBJ1-3; D ambiguous. Germline V gives CDR1 SSHAT, CDR2 FNYEAQ (reference sequence). CDR3 length: 13 amino acids. CDR3 coding DNA: TGTGCTAGCAGTACAAGCTCTGGAAACACCATATATTTT. Amino acid sequence: CASSTSSGNTIYF. Together with reference TRBV7-7 and TRBJ1-3, the CDR3 gives the full variable domain: GAGVSQSPRYKVTKRGQDVTLRCDPISSHATLYWYQQALGQGPEFLTYFNYEAQPDKSGLPSDRFSAERPEGSISTLTIQRTEQRDSAMYRCASSTSSGNTIYFGEGSWLTVV.

This clone was seen only once. The chain carries TRBV10-3 and TRBJ2-5, with D unresolved. This CDR3 is built from 14 residues. V was trimmed by 2 bases and J by 5 bases, leaving 12 bases between them. The germline V gene has CDR1 ENHRY and CDR2 SYGVKD. The CDR3 nucleotides read TGTGCCATCAGTGAGAAAGGTTCACGCGAGACCCAGTACTTC. Amino acid sequence: CAISEKGSRETQYF.

This rearrangement joins TRBV7-6 to TRBJ2-2; 8 bases match TRBD1. Germline V gene sequence: CDR1 SGHVS, CDR2 FNYEAQ. The V gene end was trimmed by 5 bases and the J gene end by 6 bases; junction bases not matched to a gene: 5. The CDR3 is made up of 14 amino acids. CDR3 DNA: TGTGCCAGCAGCATCGGGACAGGCGCCGGGGAGCTGTTTTTT. Protein product: CASSIGTGAGELFF.

The V call is TRBV21-1, the J call TRBJ1-2; the table's D call of TRBD1 was not tested on the DNA. TRBV21-1 is a recognized pseudogene. The CDR3 sequence is 15 residues long. The DNA for the CDR3 is TGTGCCAGCACCCCTCGGACAGGGGGCGTCCGTGGCTACACCTTC. Its translation: CASTPRTGGVRGYTF.

The chain joins TRBV6-5 to TRBJ1-5; D remains ambiguous. The CDR3 length is 16 residues. V was trimmed by 0 bases and J by 1 base, leaving 10 bases between them. CDR1 is MNHEY and CDR2 is SVGAGI in the germline V gene. Written as DNA, the CDR3 is TGTGCCAGCAGTTACTCTGGGGTGGGGAGCAATCAGCCCCAGCATTTT. It translates to CASSYSGVGSNQPQHF.

J is TRBJ2-5 and V is TRBV2; the D gene is possibly TRBD1 (6 bases). Germline V gene sequence: CDR1 SNHLY, CDR2 FYNNEI. The CDR3 covers 14 residues. The V and J ends lost 1 base and 6 bases respectively, with 12 bases between them. Written as DNA, the CDR3 is TGTGCCAGCAGTGAAGGGCAGGGGTTCAAGACCCAGTACTTC. This sequence encodes CASSEGQGFKTQYF.

This clone was seen a few times. The chain couples TRBV7-9 to TRBJ2-1, with D possibly matching TRBD2 (7 bases). CDR1 is SEHNR and CDR2 is FQNEAQ in the germline V gene (reference sequence). The V end lost 6 bases, the J end lost 9 bases, and 15 bases lay between the germline ends. This CDR3 spans 13 amino acids. CDR3 amino acids: CASSLTAGAEQFF. CDR3 bases: TGTGCCAGCAGTCTCACCGCGGGGGCTGAGCAGTTCTTC.

The J gene is TRBJ2-3, the V gene TRBV7-8; tentative D call: TRBD2 (5 bases). Germline V gene data show CDR1 as SGHVS and CDR2 as FQNEAQ. The CDR3 contains 15 residues. V lost 5 bases and J 1 base, leaving 13 bases between the germline ends. The CDR3 loop is CASSPIMGGTDTQYF. CDR3 bases: TGTGCCAGCAGCCCAATCATGGGAGGCACAGATACGCAGTATTTT.

This chain uses TRBV2 with TRBJ1-2; D unresolved. Germline lookup yields CDR1 SNHLY and CDR2 FYNNEI. V lost 6 bases and J 4 bases, leaving 12 bases between the germline ends. The CDR3 has 13 amino acids. The CDR3 DNA sequence: TGTGCCAGCAGAAGGGAGCCCGGCTATGGCTACACCTTC. This encodes CASRREPGYGYTF. Looking up the rest from reference TRBV2 and TRBJ1-2 gives the full variable domain: EPEVTQTPSHQVTQMGQEVILRCVPISNHLYFYWYRQILGQKVEFLVSFYNNEISEKSEIFDDQFSVERPDGSNFTLKIRSTKLEDSAMYFCASRREPGYGYTFGSGTRLTVV.

The rearrangement uses TRBV9 and TRBJ2-1; D may match TRBD1 or TRBD2 (6 bases each). Germline V CDR1 and CDR2: SGDLS, YYNGEE. Trimming left V 4 bases short and J 0 bases short, with 11 bases between. The CDR3 sequence is 15 residues long. CDR3 sequence: CASSRGRASYNEQFF. The DNA of the CDR3 is TGTGCCAGCAGCCGGGGGCGGGCCTCCTACAATGAGCAGTTCTTC.

The chain combines TRBV27 with TRBJ2-7; D unclear. V was shortened by 0 bases and J by 8 bases, with 11 bases between the two germline ends. This CDR3 has 13 residues. Germline V gives CDR1 MNHEY, CDR2 SMNVEV (reference sequence). The CDR3, as DNA: TGTGCCAGCAGTTTATCTCGCCAAGATAAGCAGTACTTC. This translates into CASSLSRQDKQYF.

The rearrangement links TRBV7-9 to TRBJ1-4; D might be TRBD1 (5 bases). This CDR3 is 11 amino acids long. Germline V gene data show CDR1 as SEHNR and CDR2 as FQNEAQ (reference sequence). With 5 bases removed from V and 8 bases from J, the gap between germline ends came to 6 bases. CDR3 protein: CASSPGEKLFF. The CDR3, as DNA: TGTGCCAGCAGCCCAGGGGAAAAACTGTTTTTT. Based on the CDR3 plus reference TRBV7-9 and TRBJ1-4, the full variable domain is DTGVSQNPRHKITKRGQNVTFRCDPISEHNRLYWYRQTLGQGPEFLTYFQNEAQLEKSRLLSDRFSAERPKGSFSTLEIQRTEQGDSAMYLCASSPGEKLFFGSGTQLSVL.

The chain recombines TRBV28 with TRBJ2-7; the D gene is possibly TRBD1 (5 bases). The V gene lost 2 bases and the J gene lost 3 bases, with 14 bases spanning the gap. The germline CDR1 and CDR2 sequences are MDHEN and SYDVKM. The CDR3 extends over 15 amino acids. The CDR3 spells CASSLVPGLSYEQYF. CDR3 nucleotide sequence: TGTGCCAGCAGTTTAGTTCCAGGGTTGAGCTACGAGCAGTACTTC.

The genes are TRBV4-2 and TRBJ2-1, with TRBD2 matching 16 bases. After removal of 3 bases from V and 14 bases from J, the junction contained 4 bases not matched to a gene. The CDR3 contains 14 residues. Looked up from germline, CDR1 is LGHNA and CDR2 is YNFKEQ. CDR3 in amino acids: CASSQGTSGGVKFF. The CDR3 DNA reads TGTGCCAGCAGCCAGGGGACTAGCGGGGGGGTAAAGTTCTTC.

V gene TRBV5-1 combines with J gene TRBJ2-2; 8 positions agree with TRBD2. The CDR3 length is 14 residues. Germline V CDR1 and CDR2: SGHRS, YFSETQ. The V gene end was trimmed by 2 bases and the J gene end by 6 bases; junction bases not matched to a gene: 3. CDR3 protein: CASSFSGVAGELFF. The CDR3 bases are TGCGCCAGCAGCTTTAGCGGGGTGGCCGGGGAGCTGTTTTTT.